Below, one TCR beta chain is given with its context. The antigen remains undetermined. This specimen belongs to a study of T cell responses to AZD1222 COVID-19 vaccine. Study outcomes and limitations: Clonal diversity may have been underestimated, and the donors were mostly white British, with more females than males.

Germline assignment: CDR1 MNHEY and CDR2 SVGAGI. The CDR3 length is 12 residues. Deletions cut 2 bases from V and 4 bases from J, with 4 bases between. Some clones are missing from TCRdb's copy, which holds only in-frame ones; the method was immunoSEQ multiplex PCR. The sample holds approximately 150,000 clones; about 90% are singletons and the top ten take approximately 2%. This material consisted of peripheral blood, taken on day 0 of AZD1222 vaccination. V gene TRBV6-5 combines with J gene TRBJ2-3; D uncertain. The clonotype was recovered from an adult in good health. The chain's CDR3 is CASSYGSDTQYF. In DNA, the CDR3 is TGTGCCAGCAGTTACGGGTCAGATACGCAGTATTTT.